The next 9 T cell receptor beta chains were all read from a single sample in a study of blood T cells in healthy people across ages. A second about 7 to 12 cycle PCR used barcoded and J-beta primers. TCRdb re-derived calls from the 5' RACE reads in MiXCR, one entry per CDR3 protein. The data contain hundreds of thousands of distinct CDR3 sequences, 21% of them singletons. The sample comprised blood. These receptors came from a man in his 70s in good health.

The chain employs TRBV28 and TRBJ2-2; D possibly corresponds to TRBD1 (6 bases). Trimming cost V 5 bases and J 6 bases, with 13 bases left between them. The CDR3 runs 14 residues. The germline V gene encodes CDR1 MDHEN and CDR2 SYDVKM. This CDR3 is CASSPRTVAGELFF. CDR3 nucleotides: TGTGCCAGCAGTCCGAGGACAGTGGCCGGGGAGCTGTTTTTT.

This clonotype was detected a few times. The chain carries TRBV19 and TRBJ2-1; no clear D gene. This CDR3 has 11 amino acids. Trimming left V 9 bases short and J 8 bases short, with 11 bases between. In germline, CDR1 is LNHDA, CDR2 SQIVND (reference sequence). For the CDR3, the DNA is TGTGCCAGACCTGAAAGCCATGAGCAGTTCTTC. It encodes CARPESHEQFF.

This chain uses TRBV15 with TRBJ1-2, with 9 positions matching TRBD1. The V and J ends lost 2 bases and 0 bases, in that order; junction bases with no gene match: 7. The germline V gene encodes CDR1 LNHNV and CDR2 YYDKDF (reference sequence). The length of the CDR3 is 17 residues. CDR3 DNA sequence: TGTGCCACCAGCAGATCCGGGACAGGGACTACTAACTATGGCTACACCTTC. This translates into CATSRSGTGTTNYGYTF.

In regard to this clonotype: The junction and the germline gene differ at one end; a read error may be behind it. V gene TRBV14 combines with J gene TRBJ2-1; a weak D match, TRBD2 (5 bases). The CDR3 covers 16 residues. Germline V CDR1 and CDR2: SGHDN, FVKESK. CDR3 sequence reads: CASSQDGRAAYNEQFF. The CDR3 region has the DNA TGTGCCAGCAGCCAAGATGGGCGGGCTGCCTACAATGAGCAGTTTTTC.

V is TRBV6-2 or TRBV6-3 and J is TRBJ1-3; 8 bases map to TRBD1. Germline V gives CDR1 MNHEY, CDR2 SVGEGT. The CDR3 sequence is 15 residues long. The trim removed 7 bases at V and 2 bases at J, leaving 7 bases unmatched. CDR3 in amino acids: CASTMTTGAGNTIYF. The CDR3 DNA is TGTGCCAGCACGATGACGACAGGGGCTGGAAACACCATATATTTT.

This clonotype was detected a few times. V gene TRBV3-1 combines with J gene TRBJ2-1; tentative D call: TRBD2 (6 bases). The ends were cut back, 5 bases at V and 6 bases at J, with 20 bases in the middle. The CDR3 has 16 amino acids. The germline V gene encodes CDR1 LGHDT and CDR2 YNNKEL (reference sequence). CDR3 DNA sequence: TGTGCCAGCAGCGCCTCGGGACTCCTAGATTCCAATGAGCAGTTCTTC. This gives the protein CASSASGLLDSNEQFF.

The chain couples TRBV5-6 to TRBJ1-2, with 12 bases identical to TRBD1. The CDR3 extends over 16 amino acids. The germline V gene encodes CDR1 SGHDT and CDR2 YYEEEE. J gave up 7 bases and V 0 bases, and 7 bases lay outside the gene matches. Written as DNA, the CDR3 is TGTGCCAGCAGCTTGGTGGGGACAGGGGGCGCAGGTGGCTACACCTTC. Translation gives CASSLVGTGGAGGYTF.

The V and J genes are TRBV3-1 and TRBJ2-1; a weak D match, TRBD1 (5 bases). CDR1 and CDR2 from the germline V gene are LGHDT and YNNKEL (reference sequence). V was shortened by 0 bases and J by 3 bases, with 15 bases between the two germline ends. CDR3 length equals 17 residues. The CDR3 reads CASSQDFTQGIYNEQFF. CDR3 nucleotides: TGTGCCAGCAGCCAAGATTTTACCCAGGGTATCTACAATGAGCAGTTCTTC.

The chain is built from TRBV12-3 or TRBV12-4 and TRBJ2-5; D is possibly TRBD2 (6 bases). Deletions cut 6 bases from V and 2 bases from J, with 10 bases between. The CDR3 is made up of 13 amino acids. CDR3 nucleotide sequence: TGTGCCAGCAGCCGGGGGATGCAAGAGACCCAGTACTTC. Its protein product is CASSRGMQETQYF.